Below, 9 T cell receptor beta chains from the same sample are listed, as sequenced in a study of Graves' ophthalmopathy and Graves' hyperthyroidism. The sequenced template was RNA, covering the TCR beta CDR3 region. In the first round, RT-PCR was carried out with HTBI primers, and a multiplex PCR formed the second round. TCRdb reprocessed the multiplex PCR reads with MiXCR, giving one entry per CDR3 protein. The profile shows under 200,000 distinct CDR3 sequences, more than 30% of them singletons. Sequencing input: peripheral blood. The source is a woman between 35 and 50 years old with Graves' ophthalmopathy.

The J gene is TRBJ1-2, the V gene TRBV30; tentative D call: TRBD1 (5 bases). Deletions cut 7 bases from V and 7 bases from J, with 10 bases between. The germline CDR1 and CDR2 sequences are GTSNPN and SVGIG (reference sequence). CDR3 length equals 10 residues. Here the CDR3 reads CASRTSGYTF. As DNA, the CDR3 is TGTGCCTCAAGGACAAGTGGCTACACCTTC.

This clonotype was detected ten times or more. The chain uses TRBV19 and TRBJ2-6; perhaps TRBD1 as D (5 bases). Trimming stripped 5 bases from V and 8 bases from J, with 16 bases between. The CDR3 contains 15 residues. The germline CDR1 and CDR2 sequences are LNHDA and SQIVND (reference sequence). CDR3 bases: TGTGCCAGTAGTTCAAAGGGGCGAAGTTCCAACGTCCTGACTTTC. It specifies CASSSKGRSSNVLTF.

This clonotype was recorded many times. The CDR3 DNA follows: TGTGCCATCAGTAAGGGACTAGCGGGAGGTAAAGACGAGCAGTACTTC. This sequence encodes CAISKGLAGGKDEQYF. This sequence joins TRBV10-3 and TRBJ2-7; 15 bases align to TRBD2. The trim removed 5 bases at V and 5 bases at J, leaving 7 bases unmatched. This CDR3 region has 16 residues. Germline CDR1 reads ENHRY; CDR2 reads SYGVKD.

In DNA form, the CDR3 reads TGCGCCAGCAGCCAAGCTCTGACAACGTCCTACGAGCAGTACTTC. Its protein is CASSQALTTSYEQYF. The V gene is TRBV4-1, the J gene TRBJ2-7; D unresolved. Trimming shortened V by 1 base and J by 1 base, and 11 bases separated the two germline ends. The CDR3 has 15 amino acids. Germline CDR1 reads MGHRA; CDR2 reads YSYEKL.

The V call is TRBV11-3, the J call TRBJ2-5; D might be TRBD2 (6 bases). V was trimmed by 3 bases and J by 0 bases, leaving 11 bases between them. The germline CDR1 and CDR2 sequences are SGHNT and YENEEA. This CDR3 has 15 amino acids. CDR3 nucleotides: TGTGCCAGCAGCTTTGGGAGGAGCCACCAAGAGACCCAGTACTTC. Protein sequence: CASSFGRSHQETQYF.

This clonotype was counted ten times or more. The rearrangement links TRBV7-3 to TRBJ1-2, with 7 bases matching TRBD1. Germline V gene lookup returns CDR1 SGHTA and CDR2 FQGTGA. V lost 0 bases and J lost 6; bases outside the gene matches: 4. The CDR3 has 14 amino acids. CDR3 coding DNA: TGTGCCAGCAGCTTAACAGGACAGGAGGATGGCTACACCTTC. Protein sequence: CASSLTGQEDGYTF. The full variable domain, its missing parts supplied by reference TRBV7-3 and TRBJ1-2, is GAGVSQTPSNKVTEKGKYVELRCDPISGHTALYWYRQSLGQGPEFLIYFQGTGAADDSGLPNDRFFAVRPEGSVSTLKIQRTERGDSAVYLCASSLTGQEDGYTFGSGTRLTVV.

This clonotype showed up many times. The rearrangement joins TRBV2 to TRBJ1-6, with 8 nucleotides matching TRBD1. J was trimmed by 6 bases and V by 8 bases; bases with no gene match: 6. CDR3 length: 14 amino acids. Germline assignment: CDR1 SNHLY and CDR2 FYNNEI. CDR3: CASHGQGVNSPLHF. The CDR3 DNA is TGTGCCAGCCACGGACAGGGAGTTAATTCACCCCTCCACTTT.

CDR3 region: CASSFPPSQPQHF. CDR3 nucleotides: TGTGCCAGCAGTTTCCCTCCATCACAGCCCCAGCATTTT. V is TRBV12-3 or TRBV12-4 and J is TRBJ1-5; D ambiguous. The V gene lost 3 bases and the J gene lost 7 bases, with 10 bases spanning the gap. The CDR3 has 13 residues.

This clonotype was recorded many times. The V call is TRBV20-1, the J call TRBJ2-2, with D tentatively TRBD2 (6 bases). This CDR3 spans 14 amino acids. The ends were cut back, 3 bases at V and 1 base at J, with 9 bases in the middle. Germline CDR1 and CDR2: DFQATT and SNEGSKA (reference sequence). The chain's CDR3 is CSASQGLNTGELFF. The CDR3 region has the DNA TGCAGTGCTAGTCAGGGACTGAACACCGGGGAGCTGTTTTTT.